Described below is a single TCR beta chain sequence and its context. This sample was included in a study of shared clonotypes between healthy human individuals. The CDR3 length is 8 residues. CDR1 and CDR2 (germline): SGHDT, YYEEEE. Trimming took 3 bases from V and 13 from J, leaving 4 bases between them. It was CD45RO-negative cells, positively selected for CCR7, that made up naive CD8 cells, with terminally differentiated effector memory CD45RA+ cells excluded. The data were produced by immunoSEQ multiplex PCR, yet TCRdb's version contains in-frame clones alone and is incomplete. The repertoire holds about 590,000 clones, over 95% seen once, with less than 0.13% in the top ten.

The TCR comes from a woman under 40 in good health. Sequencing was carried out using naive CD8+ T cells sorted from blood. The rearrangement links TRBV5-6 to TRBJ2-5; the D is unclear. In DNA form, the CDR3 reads TGTGCCAGCAGCTCTTGGTACTTC. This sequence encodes CASSSWYF.